The rows below give T cell receptor beta chains drawn from one sample of a study of blood T cell repertoires in COVID-19. The method was immunoSEQ multiplex PCR; TCRdb's version includes in-frame clones alone and lacks a portion of them. The profile shows 85,000 to 100,000 clones, 88% of them singletons. The material sequenced was peripheral blood. The receptors here all came from a man between 50 and 59 years old with COVID-19, enrolled during active disease. The CDR3 runs from the conserved cysteine through the conserved F or W.

j_gene: TRBJ2-5
v_gene: TRBV5-1
CDR3aa: CASSLAAGNQETQYF

j_gene: TRBJ1-2
v_gene: TRBV7-8
CDR3aa: CASSRDRGTYGYTF

j_gene: TRBJ1-3
v_gene: TRBV6-5
CDR3aa: CASTHTSGSGNTIYF

j_gene: TRBJ1-2
v_gene: TRBV4-1
CDR3aa: CASSPPGTVYGYTF

j_gene: TRBJ2-7
v_gene: TRBV13
CDR3aa: CASSLARRRDRGQLIHF

j_gene: TRBJ2-3
v_gene: TRBV28
CDR3aa: CASSPNPPKLAGVTDTQYF

j_gene: TRBJ1-2
v_gene: TRBV6-5
CDR3aa: CASRKTGTYGYTF

j_gene: TRBJ2-3
v_gene: TRBV18
CDR3aa: CASSPPGGRADTQYF

j_gene: TRBJ1-5
v_gene: TRBV7-8
CDR3aa: CASSHRVGRVVSNQPQHF

j_gene: TRBJ2-1
v_gene: TRBV3-1/TRBV3-2
CDR3aa: CASSPGQGTYNEQFF

j_gene: TRBJ1-2
v_gene: TRBV5-4
CDR3aa: CASSLGTASFYGYTF

j_gene: TRBJ2-7
v_gene: TRBV3-1/TRBV3-2
CDR3aa: CASSGRTGRSFEQYF

j_gene: TRBJ1-2
v_gene: TRBV11-2
CDR3aa: CASSSVVEANYGYTF

j_gene: TRBJ1-5
v_gene: TRBV28
CDR3aa: CASSTPLTPNQPQHF

j_gene: TRBJ2-2
v_gene: TRBV5-1
CDR3aa: CASSFPGPGELFF

j_gene: TRBJ2-7
v_gene: TRBV2
CDR3aa: CASRAGTGAMEQYF

j_gene: TRBJ2-5
v_gene: TRBV15
CDR3aa: CATSSSDRVETQYF

j_gene: TRBJ2-3
v_gene: TRBV2
CDR3aa: CASREADTQYF

j_gene: TRBJ1-1
v_gene: TRBV7-9
CDR3aa: CASSSAPRGAEAFF

j_gene: TRBJ1-6
v_gene: TRBV3-1/TRBV3-2
CDR3aa: CASSPGPYNSPLHF

j_gene: TRBJ2-7
v_gene: TRBV7-3
CDR3aa: CASSLAGGPAEQYF

j_gene: TRBJ2-7
v_gene: TRBV18
CDR3aa: CASSQIPGVDEQYF

j_gene: TRBJ1-1
v_gene: TRBV9
CDR3aa: CASSVVGQFTEAFF

j_gene: TRBJ1-6
v_gene: TRBV6-2/TRBV6-3
CDR3aa: CASSYSRTLSISPLHF

j_gene: TRBJ1-5
v_gene: TRBV7-8
CDR3aa: CASSLRGTGDNQPQHF

j_gene: TRBJ1-3
v_gene: TRBV4-3
CDR3aa: CASSQEGQSGNTIYF

j_gene: TRBJ1-2
v_gene: TRBV7-3
CDR3aa: CASMVPARLNNYGYTF

j_gene: TRBJ2-1
v_gene: TRBV20-1
CDR3aa: CSASQDSYNEQFF

j_gene: TRBJ2-5
v_gene: TRBV11-1
CDR3aa: CASRPGGLIGTQYF

j_gene: TRBJ2-7
v_gene: TRBV3-1/TRBV3-2
CDR3aa: CASSQVGAIEQYF

j_gene: TRBJ1-2
v_gene: TRBV18
CDR3aa: CASSPDQGAHGYTF

j_gene: TRBJ2-3
v_gene: TRBV7-9
CDR3aa: CASSLRTGGTDTQYF

j_gene: TRBJ2-2
v_gene: TRBV11-2
CDR3aa: CASSYRGTGELFF

j_gene: TRBJ2-7
v_gene: TRBV15
CDR3aa: CATSRGSGGAIREQYF

j_gene: TRBJ1-2
v_gene: TRBV28
CDR3aa: CASNPPGDPKRYGYTF

j_gene: TRBJ1-5
v_gene: TRBV19
CDR3aa: CASSIYPFNRGLVGNQPQHF

j_gene: TRBJ1-1
v_gene: TRBV4-1
CDR3aa: CASSHPGGGGKLDTEAFF

j_gene: TRBJ2-7
v_gene: TRBV10-2
CDR3aa: CASSAGQSTYEQYF

j_gene: TRBJ1-6
v_gene: TRBV9
CDR3aa: CASSALLRQGGSPLHF

j_gene: TRBJ1-3
v_gene: TRBV3-1/TRBV3-2
CDR3aa: CASSPTGGSGNTIYF

j_gene: TRBJ2-2
v_gene: TRBV9
CDR3aa: CASTGGQWSGELFF

j_gene: TRBJ1-1
v_gene: TRBV18
CDR3aa: CASSPGTGGGTEAFF

j_gene: TRBJ1-4
v_gene: TRBV29-1
CDR3aa: CSVVEGGKLFF

j_gene: TRBJ2-7
v_gene: TRBV12-3/TRBV12-4
CDR3aa: CASSAIRGYEQYF

j_gene: TRBJ1-5
v_gene: TRBV2
CDR3aa: CASETTGSNQPQHF

j_gene: TRBJ1-5
v_gene: TRBV10-2
CDR3aa: CASTGASNQPQHF